The rows below give T cell receptor beta chains drawn from one sample of a study of identifying expanded T cells in peripheral blood. TCRdb's copy holds only in-frame clones and misses some; the assay was immunoSEQ multiplex PCR. This table has 50,000 to 70,000 clones, over 75% appearing once. Source material: blood. All receptors derive from a person between 18 and 75 years old in good health. The CDR3 runs from the conserved cysteine through the conserved F or W. Fields, in order: V gene, clone size, J gene, CDR3 length, D gene, CDR3 DNA, CDR3 protein. The D gene is left open where the match is weak. The size entry is marked missing in some rows and otherwise reads once, few, many or a size class.

TRBV2	few	TRBJ1-2	13	.	TGTGCCAGCAGTGACAGACCTAACTATGGCTACACCTTC	CASSDRPNYGYTF
TRBV7-3	.	TRBJ1-1	16	TRBD1	TGTGCCAGCAGCTTAGGGACAGGGGGAACGGGGACTGAAGCTTTCTTT	CASSLGTGGTGTEAFF
TRBV4-1	.	TRBJ2-7	14	TRBD1	TGCGCCAGCAGCCAAGAGGGACAGTCCTACGAGCAGTACTTC	CASSQEGQSYEQYF
TRBV27	once	TRBJ2-7	18	TRBD2	TGTGCCAGCAGTTTTCGGGGGCAGGGACTAGCACTATCCAACGAGCAGTACTTC	CASSFRGQGLALSNEQYF
TRBV2	.	TRBJ2-2	14	.	TGTGCCAGCTCGGGGGACGGTAGCACCGGGGAGCTGTTTTTT	CASSGDGSTGELFF
TRBV6-5	once	TRBJ2-5	15	.	TGTGCCAGCAGTTACGGCTCTAGCAGCCAAGAGACCCAGTACTTC	CASSYGSSSQETQYF
TRBV5-1	.	TRBJ2-7	16	TRBD1	TGCGCCAGCAGCCTAAGAGGGACAGGGGCCGCCTACGAGCAGTACTTC	CASSLRGTGAAYEQYF
TRBV4-1	.	TRBJ1-4	18	.	TGCGCCAGCAGCCAAAGGACACGGGTTGGGGCAACTAATGAAAAACTGTTTTTT	CASSQRTRVGATNEKLFF
TRBV5-1	.	TRBJ2-1	14	.	TGCGCCAGCATACCGTCGATAAGTGTAAATGAGCAGTTCTTC	CASIPSISVNEQFF
TRBV6-4	few	TRBJ2-1	15	TRBD2	TGTGCCAGCAGTGAGGTAGCGGGGGCCAACAATGAGCAGTTCTTC	CASSEVAGANNEQFF
TRBV28	.	TRBJ1-1	14	.	TGTGCCAGCAGTTCCAACACAGGGTACACTGAAGCTTTCTTT	CASSSNTGYTEAFF
TRBV4-1	once	TRBJ1-1	15	TRBD1	TGCGCCAGCAGCCCTGTCGGGACAGGGAACACTGAAGCTTTCTTT	CASSPVGTGNTEAFF
TRBV2	once	TRBJ2-2	14	.	TGTGCCAGCAGTGAAGTGGGCCCCACCGGGGAGCTGTTTTTT	CASSEVGPTGELFF
TRBV21-1	.	TRBJ2-3	16	.	TGTGCCCCCCTCAAGTGGGGGACAGGGGGCACAGATACGCAGTATTTT	CAPLKWGTGGTDTQYF
TRBV5-4	.	TRBJ1-2	14	.	TGTGCCAGCAGCGAAGTACCAGCTAACTATGGCTACACCTTC	CASSEVPANYGYTF
TRBV27	.	TRBJ1-3	15	.	TGTGCCAGCAGTTTAGAACCGGGGGGCCTAAACACCATATATTTT	CASSLEPGGLNTIYF
TRBV5-1	.	TRBJ2-7	14	.	TGCGCCAGCAGCTCAGGACAGAGTTACTACGAGCAGTACTTC	CASSSGQSYYEQYF
TRBV5-1	.	TRBJ1-2	15	.	TGCGCCAGCAGCGTAACCTCGGGCAGAGACTATGGCTACACCTTC	CASSVTSGRDYGYTF
TRBV27	few	TRBJ1-2	13	.	TGTGCCAGCAGTTTACTAGGACCTTATGGCTACACCTTC	CASSLLGPYGYTF
TRBV9	once	TRBJ1-3	14	.	TGTGCCAGCAGCCCCGCGGGCGCGGGAAACACCATATATTTT	CASSPAGAGNTIYF
TRBV28	.	TRBJ2-2	15	.	.	CASSSSDQALGELFF
TRBV25-1	.	TRBJ2-5	14	TRBD2	TGTGCCAGCAGTGAATCTAGCGGGCAAGAGACCCAGTACTTC	CASSESSGQETQYF
TRBV5-1	.	TRBJ2-1	14	TRBD1	TGCGCCAGCAGCCGACAGGGATCCTACAATGAGCAGTTCTTC	CASSRQGSYNEQFF
TRBV11-2	.	TRBJ2-2	15	TRBD2	TGTGCCAGCAGCTTACGGCTAGCGGGAGCCGGGGAGCTGTTTTTT	CASSLRLAGAGELFF
TRBV18	.	TRBJ1-2	14	.	TGTGCCAGCTCTCCGGCTCGAGCTAACTATGGCTACACCTTC	CASSPARANYGYTF
TRBV4-3	.	TRBJ2-5	15	TRBD2	TGCGCCAGCAGCCAGGGGACTAGCGGACAAGAGACCCAGTACTTC	CASSQGTSGQETQYF
TRBV5-3	.	TRBJ1-5	14	.	TGTGCCAGAAGCTCTCGGGCGCGCAATCAGCCCCAGCATTTT	CARSSRARNQPQHF
TRBV4-2	.	TRBJ2-3	17	TRBD2	TGTGCCAGCAGCCAAAAATCTAGCGGGGGGGCCCCAGATACGCAGTATTTT	CASSQKSSGGAPDTQYF
TRBV2	once	TRBJ2-2	14	.	TGTGCCAGCAGTGAAGCTAACGGGGCTGGGGAGCTGTTTTTT	CASSEANGAGELFF
TRBV11-1	.	TRBJ2-2	13	.	TGTGCCAGCAGCCCAGTCCGGGCCGGGGAGCTGTTTTTT	CASSPVRAGELFF
TRBV10-3	.	TRBJ2-5	15	.	TGTGCCATCAGTGAGTCGTTCTGGAAGCAAGAGACCCAGTACTTC	CAISESFWKQETQYF
TRBV6-4	.	TRBJ2-2	15	.	TGTGCCAGCAGTGAAGATGGGAGCGGCGCCGGGGAGCTGTTTTTT	CASSEDGSGAGELFF
TRBV7-1	.	TRBJ2-6	18	.	TGTGCCAGCAGCGCGAACCCTCGAGGACAAAGTCGGGCCAACGTCCTGACTTTC	CASSANPRGQSRANVLTF
TRBV11-2	once	TRBJ1-2	13	.	TGTGCCAGCAGTCTAGAGGTATACTATGGCTACACCTTC	CASSLEVYYGYTF
TRBV9	.	TRBJ1-5	14	.	TGTGCCAGCAGCGTAGATTGGGGTAGTCAGCCCCAGCATTTT	CASSVDWGSQPQHF
TRBV9	.	TRBJ2-7	15	TRBD2	TGTGCCAGCAGCGTAGAGGTCGGGGGAGGGCTCGAGCAGTACTTC	CASSVEVGGGLEQYF
TRBV7-3	.	TRBJ2-3	15	TRBD1	TGTGCCAGCAGCGCAACGGGACAGAGCACAGATACGCAGTATTTT	CASSATGQSTDTQYF
TRBV4-2	.	TRBJ2-1	17	TRBD2	TGTGCCAGCAGCCGCCTTCTAGCGGGGGGCCGATACAATGAGCAGTTCTTC	CASSRLLAGGRYNEQFF
TRBV18	once	TRBJ2-5	15	TRBD2	TGTGCCAGCTCACCACCGGGGACTAGAGGAGAGACCCAGTACTTC	CASSPPGTRGETQYF
TRBV30	.	TRBJ1-4	14	TRBD1	TGTGCCTGGACCCCGGGACAGGGGTATGAAAAACTGTTTTTT	CAWTPGQGYEKLFF
TRBV9	.	TRBJ2-3	12	.	TGTGCCAGCAGCGTAGGCATGGGTACGCAGTATTTT	CASSVGMGTQYF
TRBV2	.	TRBJ2-5	14	TRBD1	TGTGCCAGCAGAACCGGGACAGATCAAGAGACCCAGTACTTC	CASRTGTDQETQYF
TRBV5-1	once	TRBJ1-1	14	.	TGCGCCAGCAGCTTGGGTGGCGGCGGGCGCGACGCTTTCTTT	CASSLGGGGRDAFF
TRBV9	.	TRBJ2-7	14	.	TGTGCCAGCAGCGTGGACGGCTCTGCCTCCGAGCAGTACTTC	CASSVDGSASEQYF
TRBV6-4	few	TRBJ2-1	15	TRBD2	TGTGCCAGCAGTGAGGCTAGCGGGGGGAGCAATGAGCAGTTCTTC	CASSEASGGSNEQFF
TRBV28	.	TRBJ2-3	16	TRBD1	TGTGCCAGCAGTCCAACTCCGGGACAGGGGGGTTTGATGCAGTATTTT	CASSPTPGQGGLMQYF
TRBV2	.	TRBJ2-3	15	.	TGTGCCAGCAGTGACGGGGCAGCCGGCACAGATACGCAGTATTTT	CASSDGAAGTDTQYF
TRBV11-2	.	TRBJ1-4	16	.	TGTGCCAGCAGCTTAGATCATTGGGCAACTAATGAAAAACTGTTTTTT	CASSLDHWATNEKLFF